A single sample gave rise to the 31 T cell receptor beta chains below, sequenced in a study of blood T cell repertoires in COVID-19. The table came from immunoSEQ multiplex PCR; TCRdb's copy has only in-frame clones and leaves some out. The sample comprises roughly 220,000 clones, roughly 80% of which are singletons, and about 1.3% rests with the top ten. Sequencing used PBMCs or T cells enriched from blood (not recorded which). Every receptor here comes from a woman between 40 and 50 years old with acute COVID-19.

This clone is medium-sized within its sample. The chain recombines TRBV12-3 or TRBV12-4 with TRBJ1-1, with TRBD1 matching over 8 bases. The CDR3 has 13 amino acids. V lost 8 bases and J lost 7; bases outside the gene matches: 9. The CDR3 region is CASHRQGSFEAFF. For the CDR3, the DNA is TGTGCCAGCCATAGACAGGGGAGTTTTGAAGCTTTCTTT.

The rearrangement links TRBV10-3 to TRBJ1-2; tentative D call: TRBD1 (6 bases). CDR1 is ENHRY and CDR2 is SYGVKD in the germline V gene. CDR3 length: 14 amino acids. Trimming removed 4 bases from V and 2 bases from J, with 11 bases in between. This CDR3 is CAISGQGPNYGYTF. As DNA, the CDR3 is TGTGCCATCAGTGGGCAGGGGCCAAACTATGGCTACACCTTC.

CDR3 sequence: CASSQEPGGFTDTQYF. The CDR3 coding sequence is TGCGCCAGCAGCCAAGAACCCGGGGGATTCACAGATACGCAGTATTTT. This sequence joins TRBV4-3 and TRBJ2-3, with D possibly TRBD2 on 6 matching bases. Germline V gene lookup returns CDR1 LGHNA and CDR2 YSLEER. This CDR3 has 16 amino acids. Trimming removed 0 bases at V and 2 bases at J, with 12 bases between.

The chain employs TRBV19 and TRBJ2-1; D remains ambiguous. The germline V gene encodes CDR1 LNHDA and CDR2 SQIVND (reference sequence). This CDR3 region has 15 residues. With 6 bases removed from V and 8 bases from J, the gap between germline ends came to 20 bases. For the CDR3, the DNA is TGTGCCAGTAGCTTGGGCTCTGAAGGTAACGATGAGCAGTTCTTC. Amino acids: CASSLGSEGNDEQFF.

The chain carries TRBV5-6 and TRBJ1-5; 8 nucleotides align to TRBD1. V lost 4 bases and J lost 4; bases outside the gene matches: 4. The CDR3 totals 14 residues. Germline CDR1 SGHDT, CDR2 YYEEEE. The CDR3 DNA reads TGTGCCAGCAGCCGGACAGGGAGGAATCAGCCCCAGCATTTT. This encodes CASSRTGRNQPQHF.

The table lists this clone with a count of one. The chain couples TRBV12-3 or TRBV12-4 to TRBJ1-2; 7 positions agree with TRBD1. The CDR3 is 13 amino acids. J was trimmed by 4 bases and V by 7 bases; bases with no gene match: 6. CDR3 region: CASTRGTAYGYTF. The CDR3 bases are TGTGCCAGCACCAGGGGGACAGCCTATGGCTACACCTTC.

The V call is TRBV4-2, the J call TRBJ2-3; D gene uncertain. The CDR3 totals 15 residues. V lost 0 bases and J 2 bases, leaving 9 bases between the germline ends. Germline V gene data show CDR1 as LGHNA and CDR2 as YNFKEQ. CDR3 in DNA: TGTGCCAGCAGCCAAGATCACCAGGCCACAGATACGCAGTATTTT. Its protein product is CASSQDHQATDTQYF.

The rearrangement links TRBV15 to TRBJ2-7; the D gene is possibly TRBD2 (7 bases). The CDR3 runs to 15 residues. The V end was cut by 3 bases, the J end by 6 bases, with 18 bases between. CDR1 and CDR2 from the germline V gene are LNHNV and YYDKDF (reference sequence). The CDR3 DNA reads as TGTGCCACCAGCAGGGGGGGGCTACCAACGGGCGAGCAGTACTTC. Translation: CATSRGGLPTGEQYF. The entire variable domain, with the rest obtained from reference TRBV15 and TRBJ2-7, is as follows: DAMVIQNPRYQVTQFGKPVTLSCSQTLNHNVMYWYQQKSSQAPKLLFHYYDKDFNNEADTPDNFQSRRPNTSFCFLDIRSPGLGDTAMYLCATSRGGLPTGEQYFGPGTRLTVT.

CDR3: CASSPGTPGKYEQYF. CDR3 bases: TGTGCCAGCTCACCCGGGACTCCGGGCAAGTACGAGCAGTACTTC. This rearrangement joins TRBV18 to TRBJ2-7; maybe TRBD2 (6 bases). The CDR3 consists of 15 residues. With 3 bases removed from V and 4 bases from J, the gap between germline ends came to 16 bases. Germline loops: CDR1 KGHSH, CDR2 LQKENI.

The genes are TRBV6-5 and TRBJ1-5; weak D call: TRBD1 (6 bases). Trimming stripped 2 bases from V and 4 bases from J, with 6 bases between. There are 13 residues in the CDR3. CDR1 is MNHEY and CDR2 is SVGAGI in the germline V gene. CDR3 sequence: CASSYGTNQPQHF. CDR3 DNA sequence: TGTGCCAGCAGTTACGGGACAAATCAGCCCCAGCATTTT.

The chain links TRBV14 to TRBJ1-1; 8 bases match TRBD1. With 3 bases clipped from V and 4 bases from J, the junction kept 7 bases outside the gene matches. This CDR3 comprises 15 residues. Germline CDR1 is SGHDN and CDR2 is FVKESK. The CDR3, as DNA: TGTGCCAGCAGCCATACCACAGGGGGAGGCACTGAAGCTTTCTTT. It translates to CASSHTTGGGTEAFF.

The V gene is TRBV5-1, the J gene TRBJ1-5; 10 bases are a match to TRBD1. The CDR3 has 14 residues. The V and J ends lost 4 bases and 5 bases, in that order; junction bases with no gene match: 3. Germline lookup yields CDR1 SGHRS and CDR2 YFSETQ. CDR3 protein: CASSPGQGYQPQHF. CDR3 bases: TGCGCCAGCAGCCCGGGACAGGGGTATCAGCCCCAGCATTTT.

The chain combines TRBV27 with TRBJ2-7; TRBD2 aligns across 11 bases. This CDR3 has 18 residues. Germline V gives CDR1 MNHEY, CDR2 SMNVEV (reference sequence). The ends lost 2 bases at V and 0 bases at J; junction bases unmatched: 9. This CDR3 is CASSLVKTSGTSSYEQYF. CDR3 nucleotides: TGTGCCAGCAGTTTAGTTAAGACTAGCGGGACTAGCTCCTACGAGCAGTACTTC.

In this sample, this clone turned up once. The V call is TRBV29-1, the J call TRBJ1-4; 10 positions agree with TRBD1. Germline CDR1 SQVTM, CDR2 ANQGSEA. V dropped 6 bases and J dropped 6; count of bases not matched to a gene: 4. This CDR3 spans 13 amino acids. The chain's CDR3 is CSVIGTGDEKLFF. The CDR3 DNA follows: TGCAGCGTCATCGGGACAGGGGATGAAAAACTGTTTTTT.

The chain combines TRBV3-1 (or the pseudogene TRBV3-2) with TRBJ2-7; TRBD2 might be the D (6 bases). V lost 8 bases, J lost 4 bases, and 15 bases lay in between. This CDR3 has 13 residues. Germline V CDR1 and CDR2: LGHDT, YNNKEL (reference sequence). CDR3 in DNA: TGTGCCAGCGCGGGACGGATACCTTACGAGCAGTACTTC. Translation gives CASAGRIPYEQYF.

CDR3 coding DNA: TGTGCCAGCAGTACCTGGACTAGCGGGACTTCCGAGCAGTACTTC. Protein product: CASSTWTSGTSEQYF. The chain uses TRBV28 and TRBJ2-7, with TRBD2 matching over 12 bases. The CDR3 runs 15 residues. Germline CDR1 is MDHEN and CDR2 is SYDVKM. The junction had 8 bases not matched to a gene; V was cut back by 5 bases and J by 6 bases.

This chain connects TRBV7-6 to TRBJ2-5; 8 positions agree with TRBD2. From germline, CDR1 is SGHVS and CDR2 FNYEAQ. Trimming at V came to 5 bases and at J to 7 bases, leaving 18 bases not matched to a gene. The CDR3 spans 17 residues. Here the CDR3 DNA reads TGTGCCAGCAGCCCCTCGCCGGGTGGTAGCGGGGCGGGGACCCAGTACTTC. This gives the protein CASSPSPGGSGAGTQYF.

The gene calls are TRBV10-1 and TRBJ1-6; the D is unclear. Germline CDR1 reads WNHNN; CDR2 reads SYGVQD (reference sequence). V was clipped by 7 bases and J by 11 bases, with 9 bases between them. The CDR3 runs 11 residues. CDR3 in DNA: TGCGCCAGCACAGCAGGAACACCCCTCCACTTT. Residues: CASTAGTPLHF.

This chain joins TRBV10-2 and TRBJ2-7, with unresolved D. Between the trimmed V and J ends, which lost 8 bases and 3 bases, there was a span of 20 bases. CDR1 and CDR2 (germline): WSHSY, SAAADI. The CDR3 is 15 amino acids. The CDR3 here is CASLQGKNHYYEQYF. CDR3 in DNA: TGCGCCAGCTTGCAAGGAAAAAATCACTACTACGAGCAGTACTTC.

The chain's CDR3 is CASSLGQTIYNSPLHF. DNA of the CDR3: TGTGCCAGCAGTTTGGGTCAGACAATCTATAATTCACCCCTCCACTTT. The gene calls are TRBV27 and TRBJ1-6; D not certain. Germline V gene lookup returns CDR1 MNHEY and CDR2 SMNVEV (reference sequence). V shed 3 bases and J shed 3 bases, with 12 bases lying between them. The CDR3 consists of 16 residues.

In this sample, this clone turned up a few times. The rearrangement joins TRBV6-5 to TRBJ1-6; D call uncertain. The CDR3 is made up of 14 amino acids. The germline CDR1 and CDR2 sequences are MNHEY and SVGAGI. With 5 bases removed from V and 6 bases from J, the gap between germline ends came to 11 bases. The CDR3 here is CASSLGPANSPLHF. CDR3 nucleotide sequence: TGTGCCAGCAGTCTAGGCCCTGCTAATTCACCCCTCCACTTT.

This clone was seen a few times. V is TRBV19 and J is TRBJ1-6; possibly TRBD1 for D (6 bases). From germline, CDR1 is LNHDA and CDR2 SQIVND (reference sequence). Trimming shortened V by 8 bases and J by 6 bases, and 14 bases separated the two germline ends. The CDR3 runs to 14 residues. The CDR3 here is CASLGDTGNSPLHF. The CDR3 DNA follows: TGTGCCAGTCTAGGGGACACCGGTAATTCACCCCTCCACTTT.

This chain connects TRBV3-1 (or the pseudogene TRBV3-2) to TRBJ2-1, with D possibly TRBD2 on 6 matching bases. The CDR3 is 14 amino acids. Trimming cost V 0 bases and J 9 bases, with 12 bases left between them. Germline CDR1 LGHDT, CDR2 YNNKEL (reference sequence). The CDR3 DNA reads TGTGCCAGCAGCCAAGAGTTCGTGGGAGGTGAGCAGTTCTTC. Translated, it gives CASSQEFVGGEQFF.

The chain uses TRBV6-2 or TRBV6-3 and TRBJ1-4; 8 nucleotides align to TRBD1. The CDR3 has 14 residues. In germline, CDR1 is MNHEY, CDR2 SVGEGT. After removal of 6 bases from V and 8 bases from J, the junction contained 8 bases not matched to a gene. DNA for the CDR3: TGTGCCAGCAGCCCGGGACAGGTTTCAGAAAAACTGTTTTTT. The encoded protein is CASSPGQVSEKLFF.

The chain joins TRBV18 to TRBJ1-1, with D tentatively TRBD1 (5 bases). Germline CDR1 reads KGHSH; CDR2 reads LQKENI. V was pared by 3 bases and J by 6 bases, with 11 bases between. This CDR3 region has 13 residues. The CDR3 reads CASSPQTGPEAFF. CDR3 bases: TGTGCCAGCTCACCCCAAACAGGACCTGAAGCTTTCTTT.

The chain links TRBV11-1 to TRBJ1-6; D is perhaps TRBD1 (5 bases). The CDR3 loop spans 15 amino acids. Trimming took off 2 bases at V and 7 bases at J, with 12 bases between the two ends. The V gene's germline CDR1 is SGHAT and CDR2 FQDESV (reference sequence). DNA of the CDR3: TGTGCCAGCAGCTTACAGGGACTCAGGAATTCACCCCTCCACTTT. The encoded protein is CASSLQGLRNSPLHF.

The rearrangement uses TRBV5-1 and TRBJ1-6; D perhaps matches TRBD1 (6 bases). This CDR3 is 14 amino acids long. V was shortened by 2 bases and J by 9 bases, with 12 bases between the two germline ends. Germline CDR1 SGHRS, CDR2 YFSETQ. CDR3 sequence: CASSLGTGISPLHF. The CDR3 DNA is TGCGCCAGCAGCTTAGGAACAGGGATTTCACCCCTCCACTTT.

Note on this clone: Other nucleotide sequences in the sample specify the same CDR3. The rearrangement joins TRBV18 to TRBJ2-7; maybe TRBD1 (6 bases). V gave up 3 bases and J gave up 3 bases, with 9 bases separating them. Germline loops: CDR1 KGHSH, CDR2 LQKENI. This CDR3 spans 13 amino acids. This CDR3 reads CASSPTGSYEQYF. For the CDR3, the DNA is TGTGCCAGCTCACCTACAGGGAGCTACGAGCAGTACTTC. Combining the CDR3 with reference TRBV18 and TRBJ2-7 gives the whole variable domain NAGVMQNPRHLVRRRGQEARLRCSPMKGHSHVYWYRQLPEEGLKFMVYLQKENIIDESGMPKERFSAEFPKEGPSILRIQQVVRGDSAAYFCASSPTGSYEQYFGPGTRLTVT.

This rearrangement joins TRBV2 to TRBJ2-7, with 8 bases fitting TRBD2. With 8 bases clipped from V and 0 bases from J, the junction kept 6 bases outside the gene matches. CDR1 is SNHLY and CDR2 is FYNNEI in the germline V gene. The CDR3 contains 14 residues. CDR3 nucleotide sequence: TGTGCCAGCGTGTTTGCGGGAGGCTCCTACGAGCAGTACTTC. Protein product: CASVFAGGSYEQYF.

The J gene is TRBJ2-5, the V gene TRBV7-3; 8 positions match TRBD2. Germline CDR1 and CDR2: SGHTA and FQGTGA. Trimming at V came to 2 bases and at J to 9 bases, leaving 5 bases not matched to a gene. CDR3 length equals 13 residues. The CDR3 nucleotides are TGTGCCAGCAGCTTAGAGCGGGAGTGGCCCCAGTACTTC. It encodes CASSLEREWPQYF.

The chain combines TRBV2 with TRBJ1-6, with D perhaps matching TRBD1 (5 bases). Trimming shortened V by 4 bases and J by 1 base, and 17 bases separated the two germline ends. The CDR3 totals 18 residues. The germline gives CDR1 SNHLY, CDR2 FYNNEI. The CDR3 is CASSGPGRDSSYNSPLHF. Written as DNA, the CDR3 is TGTGCCAGCAGTGGTCCGGGACGGGACTCGTCCTATAATTCACCCCTCCACTTT.